This T cell receptor beta chain originates from a study of shared clonotypes between healthy human individuals. Study-wide results and caveats: Having only a few donors restricted how much genetic and exposure-history diversity was captured. Memory subsets generally showed lower estimated richness than naive subsets. The study found lower generation probabilities in non-shared clonotypes than in those shared by all four donors. Blood was the only sampled material, and tissue repertoires likely differ.

Profiling relied on immunoSEQ multiplex PCR, and the TCRdb table lists in-frame clones only, not all of them. The table has around 1,900,000 clones, 80% to 95% seen once. This clone showed up just once. Its antigen is not identified. Unmatched junction bases numbered 4, after V lost 4 bases and J lost 2 bases. The CDR3 runs to 15 residues. The V gene's germline CDR1 is MGHRA and CDR2 YSYEKL. CD45RO-negative CD8 cells positively selected for CCR7 made up the naive population, which excluded terminally differentiated effector memory CD45RA+ cells. V is TRBV4-1 and J is TRBJ2-7; 11 bases align to TRBD2. Sample: naive CD8+ T cells from PBMCs. This TCR was sampled from a man younger than 35 in good health. Some clones in this sample may be carry-over from other donors' samples. The CDR3 sequence is CASSPRSGRAYEQYF. The CDR3, as DNA: TGCGCCAGCAGCCCCCGTAGCGGGAGGGCCTACGAGCAGTACTTC.